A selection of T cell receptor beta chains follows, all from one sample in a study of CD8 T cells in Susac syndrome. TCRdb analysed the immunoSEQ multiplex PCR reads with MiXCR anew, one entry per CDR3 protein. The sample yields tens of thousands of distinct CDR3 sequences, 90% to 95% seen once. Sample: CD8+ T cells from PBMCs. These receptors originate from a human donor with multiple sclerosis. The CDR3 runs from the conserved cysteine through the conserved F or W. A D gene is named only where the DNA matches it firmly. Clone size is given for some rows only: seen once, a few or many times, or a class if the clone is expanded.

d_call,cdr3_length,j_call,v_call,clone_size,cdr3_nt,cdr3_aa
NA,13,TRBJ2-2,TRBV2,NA,TGTGCCAGCATTCTTGAGGAGACCGGGGAGCTGTTTTTT,CASILEETGELFF
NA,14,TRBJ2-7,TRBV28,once,TGTGCCAGCAGTTCGACAGGTGACTCCTACGAGCAGTACTTC,CASSSTGDSYEQYF
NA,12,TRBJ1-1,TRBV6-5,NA,TGTGCCAGCAGCGACAGGAACACTGAAGCTTTCTTT,CASSDRNTEAFF
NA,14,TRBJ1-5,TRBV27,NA,TGTGCCAGCAGTTTCGGGGGTAGCAATCAGCCCCAGCATTTT,CASSFGGSNQPQHF
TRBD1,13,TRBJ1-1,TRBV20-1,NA,TGCAGTGCTAGAGATAACAGGGGAACTGAAGCTTTCTTT,CSARDNRGTEAFF
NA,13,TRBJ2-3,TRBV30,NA,TGTGCCTGGAGCAGGGACCCCGGGGATACGCAGTATTTT,CAWSRDPGDTQYF
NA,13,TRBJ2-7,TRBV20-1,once,TGCAGTGCCCCTTGGCAAGGGGGGGTCGAGCAGTACTTC,CSAPWQGGVEQYF
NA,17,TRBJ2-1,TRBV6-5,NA,TGTGCCAGCAGTTACTCGAATAGCGGCCCAGGGTACAATGAGCAGTTCTTC,CASSYSNSGPGYNEQFF
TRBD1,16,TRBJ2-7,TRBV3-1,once,TGTGCCAGCAGCCAACACGACAGGGGGTTCACCTACGAGCAGTACTTC,CASSQHDRGFTYEQYF
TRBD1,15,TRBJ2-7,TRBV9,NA,TGTGCCAGCAGCGTAGGGGGGACAGGGTTTTACGAGCAGTACTTC,CASSVGGTGFYEQYF
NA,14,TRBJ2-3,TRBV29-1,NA,TGCAGCTTCGTGGGCAGCACTAGCACAGATACGCAGTATTTT,CSFVGSTSTDTQYF
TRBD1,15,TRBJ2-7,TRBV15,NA,TGTGCCACCAGCAGATCGGGGACAGCCATCTACGAGCAGTACTTC,CATSRSGTAIYEQYF
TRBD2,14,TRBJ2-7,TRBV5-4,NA,TGTGCCAGCTCAGGCGGGAGGTCCTCCTACGAGCAGTACTTC,CASSGGRSSYEQYF
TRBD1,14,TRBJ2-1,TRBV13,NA,TGTGCCAGCAGCTCAGGGACAGGTTACAATGAGCAGTTCTTC,CASSSGTGYNEQFF
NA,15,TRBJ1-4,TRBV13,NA,TGTGCCAGCAGCTTATCCGGGAGGGGATTTGAAAAACTGTTTTTT,CASSLSGRGFEKLFF
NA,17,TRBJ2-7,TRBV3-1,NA,TGTGCCAGCAGCCAAGATATCGCTTGGGGGCAAACCTACGAGCAGTACTTC,CASSQDIAWGQTYEQYF
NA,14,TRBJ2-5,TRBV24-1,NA,TGTGCCACCAGTGATTCGACGGCCGGGGAGACCCAGTACTTC,CATSDSTAGETQYF
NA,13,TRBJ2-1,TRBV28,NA,TGTGCCAGCCATGCCGGGTGGGGCAATGAGCAGTTCTTC,CASHAGWGNEQFF
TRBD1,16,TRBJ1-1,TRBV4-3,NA,TGCGCCAGCAGCCAGGATTTATCCAGGGGGCGGACTGAAGCTTTCTTT,CASSQDLSRGRTEAFF
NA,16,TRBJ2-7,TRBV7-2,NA,TGTGCCAGCAGCTTGGTTAATAGCGGACCCGCCTACGAGCAGTACTTC,CASSLVNSGPAYEQYF
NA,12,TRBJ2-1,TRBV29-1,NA,TGCAGCGTCTATGGACATTACAATGAGCAGTTCTTC,CSVYGHYNEQFF
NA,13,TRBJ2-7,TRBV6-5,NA,TGTGCCAGCAGTTCTATCGATTCCTACGAGCAGTACTTC,CASSSIDSYEQYF
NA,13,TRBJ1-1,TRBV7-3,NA,TGTGCCAGCAGCTTATCAGTGGCAGATGAAGCTTTCTTT,CASSLSVADEAFF
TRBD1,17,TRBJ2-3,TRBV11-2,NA,TGTGCCAGCAGCTTGGGGGACAGTCCCTTTGCCACAGATACGCAGTATTTT,CASSLGDSPFATDTQYF
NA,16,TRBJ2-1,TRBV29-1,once,TGCAGCGTTGAAGATCGGGCCATGAGCTCCTACAATGAGCAGTTCTTC,CSVEDRAMSSYNEQFF
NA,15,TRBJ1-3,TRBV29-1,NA,TGCAGCGTTGAGTGGGAAACGCGGGGGGCCAACACCATATATTTT,CSVEWETRGANTIYF
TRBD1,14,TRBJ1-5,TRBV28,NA,TGTGCCAGCGGACAGGGGTACGGCAATCAGCCCCAGCATTTT,CASGQGYGNQPQHF
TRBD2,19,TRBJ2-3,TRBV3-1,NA,TGTGCCAGCAGCCAAGATTCGAGCGGGGGGGCGAGGAGCACAGATACGCAGTATTTT,CASSQDSSGGARSTDTQYF
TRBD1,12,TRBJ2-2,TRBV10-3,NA,TGTGCCATAGGACAGGGGGCCGGGGAGCTGTTTTTT,CAIGQGAGELFF
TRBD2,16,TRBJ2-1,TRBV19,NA,TGTGCCAGTAGTATAGGCGCTAGCGGGATCTACAATGAGCAGTTCTTC,CASSIGASGIYNEQFF
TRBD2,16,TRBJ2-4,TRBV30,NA,TGTGCCTGGAGTGATCGAGCGGGGGTTACCAAAAACATTCAGTACTTC,CAWSDRAGVTKNIQYF
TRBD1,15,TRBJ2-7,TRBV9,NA,TGTGCCAGCTCCCACTTTGGTCAGGGGGCTGAGGAGCAGTACTTC,CASSHFGQGAEEQYF
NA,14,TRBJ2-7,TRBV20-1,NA,TGCAGTGCTAGAGGAGAACGGGATGCCTACGAGCAGTACTTC,CSARGERDAYEQYF
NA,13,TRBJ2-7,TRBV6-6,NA,TGTGCCAGCAGCCACCAGGGAGGATACGAGCAGTACTTC,CASSHQGGYEQYF
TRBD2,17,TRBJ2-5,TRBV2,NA,TGTGCCAGCAGTGAAAGCGTGACTAGCGGGGGCTCGAAGACCCAGTACTTC,CASSESVTSGGSKTQYF
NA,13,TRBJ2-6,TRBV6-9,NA,TGTGCCAGCATTGACTCTGGGGCCAACGTCCTGACTTTC,CASIDSGANVLTF
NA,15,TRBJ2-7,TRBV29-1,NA,TGCAGCGTTGGGGGATTAGGACATAGCGCTTACGAGCAGTACTTC,CSVGGLGHSAYEQYF